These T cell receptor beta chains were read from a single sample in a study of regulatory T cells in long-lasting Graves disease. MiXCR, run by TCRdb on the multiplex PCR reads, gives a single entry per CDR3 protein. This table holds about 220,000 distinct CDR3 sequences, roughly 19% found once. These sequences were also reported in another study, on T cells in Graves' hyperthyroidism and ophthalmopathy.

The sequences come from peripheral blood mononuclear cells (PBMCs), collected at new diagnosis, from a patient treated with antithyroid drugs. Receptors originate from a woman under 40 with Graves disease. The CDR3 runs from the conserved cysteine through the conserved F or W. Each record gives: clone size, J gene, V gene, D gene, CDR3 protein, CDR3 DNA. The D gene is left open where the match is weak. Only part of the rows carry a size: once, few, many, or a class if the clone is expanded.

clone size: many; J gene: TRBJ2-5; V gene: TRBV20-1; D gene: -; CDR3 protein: CSARDYRGGTQYF; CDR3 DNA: TGCAGTGCTAGAGATTATAGGGGAGGGACCCAGTACTTC
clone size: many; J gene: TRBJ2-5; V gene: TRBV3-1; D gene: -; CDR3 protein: CASSQAWLARRPQETQYF; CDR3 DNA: TGTGCCAGCAGCCAAGCCTGGCTTGCCCGAAGGCCACAAGAGACCCAGTACTTC
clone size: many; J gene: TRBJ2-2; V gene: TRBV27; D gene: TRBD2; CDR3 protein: CASRRDWEGGELFF; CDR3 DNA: TGTGCCAGCAGGCGGGACTGGGAGGGCGGGGAGCTGTTTTTT
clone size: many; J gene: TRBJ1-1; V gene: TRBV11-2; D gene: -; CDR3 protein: CASSLDLSEAFF; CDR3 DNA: TGTGCCAGCAGCTTAGATTTGTCTGAAGCTTTCTTT
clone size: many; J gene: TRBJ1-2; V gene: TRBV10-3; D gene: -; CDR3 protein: CAISVDYGYTF; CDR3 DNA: TGTGCCATCAGTGTGGACTATGGCTACACCTTC
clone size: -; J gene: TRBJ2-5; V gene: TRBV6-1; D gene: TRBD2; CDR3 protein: CASSLRLAGDGEQYF; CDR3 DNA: TGTGCCAGCAGTCTTAGACTAGCGGGAGATGGGGAGCAGTACTTC
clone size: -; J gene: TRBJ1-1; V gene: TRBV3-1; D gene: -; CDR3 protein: CASSQEPPTARSTEAFF; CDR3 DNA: TGTGCCAGCAGCCAAGAACCCCCTACGGCTCGGAGCACTGAAGCTTTCTTT
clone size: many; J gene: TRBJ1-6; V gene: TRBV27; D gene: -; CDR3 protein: CASSSQPNNSPLHF; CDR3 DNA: TGTGCCAGCAGTAGCCAGCCGAATAATTCACCCCTCCACTTT
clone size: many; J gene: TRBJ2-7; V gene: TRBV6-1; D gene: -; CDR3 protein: CASSHEYRTAREQYF; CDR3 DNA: TGTGCCAGCAGTCACGAATATCGGACAGCGCGCGAGCAGTACTTC
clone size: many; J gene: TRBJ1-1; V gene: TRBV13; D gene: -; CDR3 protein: CASSLGRKIEAFF; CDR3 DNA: TGTGCCAGCAGCTTAGGACGGAAGATTGAAGCTTTCTTT
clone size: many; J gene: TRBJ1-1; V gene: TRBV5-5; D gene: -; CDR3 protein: CASSFPGALDGEAFF; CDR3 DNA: TGTGCCAGCAGCTTCCCGGGGGCACTAGATGGTGAAGCTTTCTTT
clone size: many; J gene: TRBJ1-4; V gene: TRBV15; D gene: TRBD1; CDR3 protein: CATSIYRGLRVNEKLFF; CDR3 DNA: TGTGCCACCAGCATCTACAGGGGACTTCGGGTTAATGAAAAACTGTTTTTT
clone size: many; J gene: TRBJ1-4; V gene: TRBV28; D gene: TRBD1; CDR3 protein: CASRTGTGPEKLFF; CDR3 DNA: TGTGCCAGCAGGACTGGGACAGGGCCTGAAAAACTGTTTTTT
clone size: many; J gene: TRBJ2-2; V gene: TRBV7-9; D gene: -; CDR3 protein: CASSTDGAPGELFF; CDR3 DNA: TGTGCCAGCAGCACCGATGGGGCCCCCGGGGAGCTGTTTTTT
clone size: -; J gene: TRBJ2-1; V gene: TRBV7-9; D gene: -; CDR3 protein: CASSHRAHNEQFF; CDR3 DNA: TGTGCCAGCAGCCACAGGGCCCACAATGAGCAGTTCTTC
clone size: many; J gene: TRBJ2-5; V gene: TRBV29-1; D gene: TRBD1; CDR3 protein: CSVGTGGRQETQYF; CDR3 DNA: TGCAGCGTCGGGACAGGGGGAAGGCAAGAGACCCAGTACTTC
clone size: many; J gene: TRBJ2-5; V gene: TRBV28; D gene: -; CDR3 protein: CASSDWTRTQYF; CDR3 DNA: TGTGCCAGCAGTGACTGGACAAGGACCCAGTACTTC
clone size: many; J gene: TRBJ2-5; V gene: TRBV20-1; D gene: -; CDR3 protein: CSARPGARETQYF; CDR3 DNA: TGCAGTGCTAGGCCGGGCGCCCGGGAGACCCAGTACTTC
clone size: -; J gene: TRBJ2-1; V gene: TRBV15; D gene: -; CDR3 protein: CATSRDAAEQGNEQFF; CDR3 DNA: TGTGCCACCAGCAGAGATGCAGCGGAACAGGGCAATGAGCAGTTCTTC
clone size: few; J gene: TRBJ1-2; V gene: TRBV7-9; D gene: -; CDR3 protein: CASSPSLVASGRGYTF; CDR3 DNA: TGTGCCAGCAGCCCCTCCCTAGTGGCGTCCGGGAGGGGCTACACCTTC
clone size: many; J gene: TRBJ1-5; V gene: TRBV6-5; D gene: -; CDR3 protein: CASSYRADSNQPQHF; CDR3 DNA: TGTGCCAGCAGTTACCGAGCTGACAGCAATCAGCCCCAGCATTTT